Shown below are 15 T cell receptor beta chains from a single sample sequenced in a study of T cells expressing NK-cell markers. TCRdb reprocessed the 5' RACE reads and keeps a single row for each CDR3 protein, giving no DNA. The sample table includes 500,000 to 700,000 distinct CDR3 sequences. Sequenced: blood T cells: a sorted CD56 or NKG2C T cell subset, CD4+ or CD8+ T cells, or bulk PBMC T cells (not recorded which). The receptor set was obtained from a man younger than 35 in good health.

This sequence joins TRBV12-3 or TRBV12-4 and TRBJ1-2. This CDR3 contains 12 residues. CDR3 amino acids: CASSLRNYGYTF.

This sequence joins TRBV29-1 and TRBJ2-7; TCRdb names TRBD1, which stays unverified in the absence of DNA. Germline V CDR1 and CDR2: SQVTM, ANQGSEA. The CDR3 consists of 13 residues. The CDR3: CSVVDRGRVEQYF.

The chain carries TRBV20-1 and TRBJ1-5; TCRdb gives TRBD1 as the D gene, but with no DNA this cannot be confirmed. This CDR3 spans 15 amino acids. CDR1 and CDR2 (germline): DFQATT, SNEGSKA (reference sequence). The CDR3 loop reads CSATQTGDSNQPQHF.

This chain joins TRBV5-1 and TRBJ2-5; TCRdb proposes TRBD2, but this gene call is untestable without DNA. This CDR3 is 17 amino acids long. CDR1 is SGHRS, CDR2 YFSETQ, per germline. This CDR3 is CASSPNPGLAGGETQYF.

CDR3 loop: CASSLYAGGVGYTF. The J gene is TRBJ1-2, the V gene TRBV7-3; the D gene TCRdb calls, TRBD1, cannot be checked with no DNA. Per germline, CDR1 SGHTA and CDR2 FQGTGA. The CDR3 runs to 14 residues.

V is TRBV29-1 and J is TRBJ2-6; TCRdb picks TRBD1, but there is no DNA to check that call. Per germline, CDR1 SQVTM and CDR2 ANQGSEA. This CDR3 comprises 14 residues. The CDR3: CSVGGQTGANVLTF.

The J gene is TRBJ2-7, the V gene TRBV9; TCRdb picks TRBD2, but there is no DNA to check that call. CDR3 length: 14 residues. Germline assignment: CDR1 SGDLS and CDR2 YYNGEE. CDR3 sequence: CASSVAGESYEQYF.

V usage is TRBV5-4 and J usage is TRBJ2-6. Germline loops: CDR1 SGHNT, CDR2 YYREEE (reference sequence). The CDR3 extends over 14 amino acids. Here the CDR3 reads CASSPALGANVLTF. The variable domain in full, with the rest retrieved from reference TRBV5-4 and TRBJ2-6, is ETGVTQSPTHLIKTRGQQVTLRCSSQSGHNTVSWYQQALGQGPQFIFQYYREEENGRGNFPPRFSGLQFPNYSSELNVNALELDDSALYLCASSPALGANVLTFGAGSRLTVL.

The CDR3 loop is CASGIAGVSGELFF. J is TRBJ2-2 and V is TRBV6-1. The CDR3 sequence is 14 residues long. Per germline, CDR1 MNHNS and CDR2 SASEGT.

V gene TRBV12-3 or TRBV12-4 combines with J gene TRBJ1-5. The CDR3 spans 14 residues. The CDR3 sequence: CASSFFRVNQPQHF.

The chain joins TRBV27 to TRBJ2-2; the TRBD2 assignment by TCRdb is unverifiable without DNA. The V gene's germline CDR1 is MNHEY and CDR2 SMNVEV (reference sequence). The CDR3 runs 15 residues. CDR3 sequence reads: CASSYLAGKFGELFF.

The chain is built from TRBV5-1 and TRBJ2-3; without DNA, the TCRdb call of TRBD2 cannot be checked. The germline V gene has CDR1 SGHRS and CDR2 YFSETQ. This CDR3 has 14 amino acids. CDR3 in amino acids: CASSLGGWADTQYF. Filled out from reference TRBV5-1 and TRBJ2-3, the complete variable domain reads KAGVTQTPRYLIKTRGQQVTLSCSPISGHRSVSWYQQTPGQGLQFLFEYFSETQRNKGNFPGRFSGRQFSNSRSEMNVSTLELGDSALYLCASSLGGWADTQYFGPGTRLTVL.

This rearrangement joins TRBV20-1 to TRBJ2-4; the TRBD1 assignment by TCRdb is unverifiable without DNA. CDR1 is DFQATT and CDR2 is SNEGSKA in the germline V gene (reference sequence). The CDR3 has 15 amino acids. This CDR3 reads CSARGKTGAKNIQYF.

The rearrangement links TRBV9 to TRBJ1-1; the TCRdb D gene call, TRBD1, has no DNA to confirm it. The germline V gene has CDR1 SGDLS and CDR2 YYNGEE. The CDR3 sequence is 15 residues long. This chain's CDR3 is CASSVDGGGNTEAFF.

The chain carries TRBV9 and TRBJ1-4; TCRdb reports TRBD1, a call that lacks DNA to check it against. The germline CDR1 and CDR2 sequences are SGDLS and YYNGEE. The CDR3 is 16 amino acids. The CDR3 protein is CASSASPGWSREKLFF.